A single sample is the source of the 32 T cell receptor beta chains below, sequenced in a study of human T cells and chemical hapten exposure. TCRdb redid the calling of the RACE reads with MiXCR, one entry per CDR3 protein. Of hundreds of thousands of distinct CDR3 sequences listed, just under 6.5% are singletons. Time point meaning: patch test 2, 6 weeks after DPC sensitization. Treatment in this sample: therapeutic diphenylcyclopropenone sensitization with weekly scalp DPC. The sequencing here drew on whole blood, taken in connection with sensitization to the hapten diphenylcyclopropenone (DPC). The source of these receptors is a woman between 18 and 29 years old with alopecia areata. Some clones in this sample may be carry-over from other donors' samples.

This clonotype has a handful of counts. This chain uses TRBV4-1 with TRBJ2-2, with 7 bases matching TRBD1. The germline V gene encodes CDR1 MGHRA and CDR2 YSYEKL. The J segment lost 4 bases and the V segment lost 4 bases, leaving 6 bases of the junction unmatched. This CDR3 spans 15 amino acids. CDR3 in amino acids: CASSRTGAATGELFF. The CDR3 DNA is TGCGCCAGCAGCCGTACAGGGGCGGCCACCGGGGAGCTGTTTTTT.

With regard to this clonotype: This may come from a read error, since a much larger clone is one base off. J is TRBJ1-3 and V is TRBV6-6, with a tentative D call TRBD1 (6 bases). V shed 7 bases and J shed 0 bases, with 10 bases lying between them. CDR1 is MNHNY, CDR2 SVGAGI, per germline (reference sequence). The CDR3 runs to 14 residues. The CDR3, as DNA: TGTGCCAGCACCTCGGACAGCTCTGGAAACACCATATATTTT. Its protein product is CASTSDSSGNTIYF.

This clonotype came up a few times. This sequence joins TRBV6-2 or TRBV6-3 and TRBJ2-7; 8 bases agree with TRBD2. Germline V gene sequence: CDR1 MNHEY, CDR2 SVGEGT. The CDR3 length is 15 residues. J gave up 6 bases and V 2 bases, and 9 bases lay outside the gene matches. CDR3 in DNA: TGTGCCAGCAGTTACGCCTTCGGACTAGCAGGCGAGCAGTACTTC. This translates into CASSYAFGLAGEQYF.

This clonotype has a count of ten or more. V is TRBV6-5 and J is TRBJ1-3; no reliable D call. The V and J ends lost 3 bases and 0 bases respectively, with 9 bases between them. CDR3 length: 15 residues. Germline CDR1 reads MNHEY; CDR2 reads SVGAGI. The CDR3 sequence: CASSYSRNSGNTIYF. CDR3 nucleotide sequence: TGTGCCAGCAGTTATAGCCGGAACTCTGGAAACACCATATATTTT.

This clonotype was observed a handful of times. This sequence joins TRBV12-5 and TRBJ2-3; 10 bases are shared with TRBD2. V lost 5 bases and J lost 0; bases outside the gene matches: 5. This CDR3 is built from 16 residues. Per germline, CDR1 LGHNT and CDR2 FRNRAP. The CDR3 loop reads CASGKRTSGSTDTQYF. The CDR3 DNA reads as TGTGCTAGTGGTAAACGGACTAGCGGAAGCACAGATACGCAGTATTTT. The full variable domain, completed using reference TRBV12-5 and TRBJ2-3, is DARVTQTPRHKVTEMGQEVTMRCQPILGHNTVFWYRQTMMQGLELLAYFRNRAPLDDSGMPKDRFSAEMPDATLATLKIQPSEPRDSAVYFCASGKRTSGSTDTQYFGPGTRLTVL.

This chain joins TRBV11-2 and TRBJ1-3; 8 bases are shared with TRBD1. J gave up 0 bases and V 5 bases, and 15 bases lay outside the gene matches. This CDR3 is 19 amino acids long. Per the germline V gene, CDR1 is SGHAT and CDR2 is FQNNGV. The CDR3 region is CASSAQGSTGQDSGNTIYF. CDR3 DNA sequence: TGTGCCAGCAGCGCACAGGGGAGCACGGGACAGGACTCTGGAAACACCATATATTTT.

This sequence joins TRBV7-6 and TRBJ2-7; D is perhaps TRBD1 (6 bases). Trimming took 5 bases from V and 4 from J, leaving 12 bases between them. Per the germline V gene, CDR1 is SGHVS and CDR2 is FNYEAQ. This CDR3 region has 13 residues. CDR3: CASSPGTFYEQYF. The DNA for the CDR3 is TGTGCCAGCAGCCCCGGGACATTTTACGAGCAGTACTTC. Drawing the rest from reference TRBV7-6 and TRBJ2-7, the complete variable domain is GAGVSQSPRYKVTKRGQDVALRCDPISGHVSLYWYRQALGQGPEFLTYFNYEAQQDKSGLPNDRFSAERPEGSISTLTIQRTEQRDSAMYRCASSPGTFYEQYFGPGTRLTVT.

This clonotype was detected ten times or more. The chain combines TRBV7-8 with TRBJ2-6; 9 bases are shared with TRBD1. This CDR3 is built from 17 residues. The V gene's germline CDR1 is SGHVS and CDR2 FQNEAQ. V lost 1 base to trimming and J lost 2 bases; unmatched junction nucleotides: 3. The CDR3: CASSLDGTGTGANVLTF. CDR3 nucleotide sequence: TGTGCCAGCAGCTTAGACGGGACAGGGACTGGGGCCAACGTCCTGACTTTC.

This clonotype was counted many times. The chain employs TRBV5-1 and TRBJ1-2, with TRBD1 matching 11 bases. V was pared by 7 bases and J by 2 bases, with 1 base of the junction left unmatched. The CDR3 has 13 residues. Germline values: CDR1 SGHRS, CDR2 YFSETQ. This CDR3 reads CASGQGANYGYTF. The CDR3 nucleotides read TGCGCCAGCGGACAGGGGGCCAACTATGGCTACACCTTC.

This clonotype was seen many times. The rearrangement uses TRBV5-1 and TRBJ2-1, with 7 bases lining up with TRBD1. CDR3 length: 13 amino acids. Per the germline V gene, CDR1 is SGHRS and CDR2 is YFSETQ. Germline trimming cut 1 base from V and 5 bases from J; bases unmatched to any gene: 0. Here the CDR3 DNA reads TGCGCCAGCAGCTTGACAGGGGACAATGAGCAGTTCTTC. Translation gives CASSLTGDNEQFF.

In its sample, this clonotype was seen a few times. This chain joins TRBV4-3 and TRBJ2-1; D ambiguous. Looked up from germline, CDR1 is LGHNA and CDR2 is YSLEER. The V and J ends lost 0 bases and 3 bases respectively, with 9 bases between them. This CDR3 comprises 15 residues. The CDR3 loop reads CASSQDRNGYNEQFF. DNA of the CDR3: TGCGCCAGCAGCCAAGATCGGAACGGCTACAATGAGCAGTTCTTC.

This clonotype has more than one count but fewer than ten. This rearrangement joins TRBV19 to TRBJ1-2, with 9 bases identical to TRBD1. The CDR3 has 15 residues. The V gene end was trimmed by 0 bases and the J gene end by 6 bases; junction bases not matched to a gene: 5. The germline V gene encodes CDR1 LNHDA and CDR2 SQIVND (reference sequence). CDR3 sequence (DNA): TGTGCCAGTAGTATAGACGCCGGGACAGGGAATGGCTACACCTTC. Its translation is CASSIDAGTGNGYTF.

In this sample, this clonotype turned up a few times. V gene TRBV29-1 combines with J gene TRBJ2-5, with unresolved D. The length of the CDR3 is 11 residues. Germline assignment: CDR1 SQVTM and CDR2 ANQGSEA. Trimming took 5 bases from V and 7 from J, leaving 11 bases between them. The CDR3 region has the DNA TGCAGCGTTACTAAGTCCGGGACCCAGTACTTC. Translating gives CSVTKSGTQYF.

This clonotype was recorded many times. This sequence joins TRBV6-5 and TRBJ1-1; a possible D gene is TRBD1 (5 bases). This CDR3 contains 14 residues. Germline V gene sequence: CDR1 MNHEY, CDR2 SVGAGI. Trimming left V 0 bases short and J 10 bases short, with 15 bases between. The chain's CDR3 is CASSYSVGDLGAFF. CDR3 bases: TGTGCCAGCAGTTACTCGGTCGGGGACTTGGGAGCTTTCTTT.

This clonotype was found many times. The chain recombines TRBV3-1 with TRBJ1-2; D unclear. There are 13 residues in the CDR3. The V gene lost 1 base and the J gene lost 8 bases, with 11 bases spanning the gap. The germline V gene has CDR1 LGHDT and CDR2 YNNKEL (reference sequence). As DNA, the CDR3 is TGTGCCAGCAGCCAAGCCCTGAATCAAGGCTACACCTTC. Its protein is CASSQALNQGYTF.

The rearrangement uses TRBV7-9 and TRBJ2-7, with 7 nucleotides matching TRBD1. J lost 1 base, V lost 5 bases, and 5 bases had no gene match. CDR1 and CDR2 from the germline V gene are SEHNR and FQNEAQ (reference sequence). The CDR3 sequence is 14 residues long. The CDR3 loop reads CASSVQQGSYEQYF. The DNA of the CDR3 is TGTGCCAGCAGCGTCCAACAGGGGTCCTACGAGCAGTACTTC.

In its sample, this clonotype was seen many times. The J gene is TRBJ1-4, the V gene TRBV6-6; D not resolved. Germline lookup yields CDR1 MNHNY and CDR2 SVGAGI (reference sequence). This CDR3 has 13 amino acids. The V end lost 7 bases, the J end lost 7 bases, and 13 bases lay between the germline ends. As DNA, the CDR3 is TGTGCCAGCACCGAAGGGTTTAGTGAAAAACTGTTTTTT. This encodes CASTEGFSEKLFF.

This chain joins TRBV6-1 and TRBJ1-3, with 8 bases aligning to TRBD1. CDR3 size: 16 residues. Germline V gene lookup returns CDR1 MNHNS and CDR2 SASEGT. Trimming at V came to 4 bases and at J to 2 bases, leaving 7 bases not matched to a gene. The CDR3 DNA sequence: TGTGCCAGCAGTGCCTACAGGGGGTCGGCTGGAAACACCATATATTTT. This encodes CASSAYRGSAGNTIYF.

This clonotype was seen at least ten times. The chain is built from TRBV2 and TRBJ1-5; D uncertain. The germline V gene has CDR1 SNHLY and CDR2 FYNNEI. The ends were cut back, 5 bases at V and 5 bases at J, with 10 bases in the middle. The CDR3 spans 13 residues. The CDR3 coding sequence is TGTGCCAGCAGTCAGGAAAGGGATCAGCCCCAGCATTTT. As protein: CASSQERDQPQHF.

CDR3 sequence: CASSRLGASGANVLTF. The CDR3 DNA sequence: TGTGCCAGCTCACGGCTCGGGGCCTCTGGGGCCAACGTCCTGACTTTC. The chain is built from TRBV18 and TRBJ2-6; either TRBD1 or TRBD2 may fit D (5 bases each). The CDR3 contains 16 residues. Germline CDR1 and CDR2: KGHSH and LQKENI. Trimming left V 4 bases short and J 0 bases short, with 10 bases between.

The CDR3 nucleotides are TGTGCCAGCAGCGCGGACACTGGGGCCAACGTCCTGACTTTC. Translated, it gives CASSADTGANVLTF. V and J are TRBV9 and TRBJ2-6; D may be TRBD1 (5 bases). Trimming shortened V by 3 bases and J by 2 bases, and 6 bases separated the two germline ends. CDR1 and CDR2 from the germline V gene are SGDLS and YYNGEE. This CDR3 has 14 residues. The complete variable domain, with remaining parts taken from reference TRBV9 and TRBJ2-6, reads DSGVTQTPKHLITATGQRVTLRCSPRSGDLSVYWYQQSLDQGLQFLIQYYNGEERAKGNILERFSAQQFPDLHSELNLSSLELGDSALYFCASSADTGANVLTFGAGSRLTVL.

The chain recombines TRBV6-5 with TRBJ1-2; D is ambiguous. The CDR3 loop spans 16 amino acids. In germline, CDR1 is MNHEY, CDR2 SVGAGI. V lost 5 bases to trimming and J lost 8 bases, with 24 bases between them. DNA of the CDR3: TGTGCCAGCAGTCGAGCACCGGTTATTCTAGTCGAAGGCTACACCTTC. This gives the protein CASSRAPVILVEGYTF.

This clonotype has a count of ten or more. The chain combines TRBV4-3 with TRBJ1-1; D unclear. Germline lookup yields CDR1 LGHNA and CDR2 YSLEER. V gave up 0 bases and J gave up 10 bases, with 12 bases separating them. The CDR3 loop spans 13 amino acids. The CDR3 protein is CASSQDLQSAAFF. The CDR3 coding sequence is TGCGCCAGCAGCCAAGATCTCCAATCCGCAGCTTTCTTT.

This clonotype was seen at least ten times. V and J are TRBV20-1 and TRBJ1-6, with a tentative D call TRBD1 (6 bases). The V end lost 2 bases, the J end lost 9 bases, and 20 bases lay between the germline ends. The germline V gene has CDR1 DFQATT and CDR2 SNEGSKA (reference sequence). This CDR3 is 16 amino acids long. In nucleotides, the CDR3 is TGCAGTGCTAGACCTAACTGGGACAACAAGATTTCACCCCTCCACTTT. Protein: CSARPNWDNKISPLHF.

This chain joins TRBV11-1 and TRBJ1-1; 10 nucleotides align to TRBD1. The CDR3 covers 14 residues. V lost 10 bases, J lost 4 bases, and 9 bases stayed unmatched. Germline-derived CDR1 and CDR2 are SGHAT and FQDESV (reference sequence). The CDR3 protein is CATRQGAMVTEAFF. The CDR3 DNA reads TGTGCCACCAGACAGGGGGCGATGGTCACTGAAGCTTTCTTT.

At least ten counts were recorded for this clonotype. The CDR3 loop is CATSRDRSSEAFF. CDR3 nucleotides: TGTGCCACCAGCAGAGATAGGAGTTCTGAAGCTTTCTTT. This chain connects TRBV15 to TRBJ1-1, with unresolved D. The V end was cut by 0 bases, the J end by 6 bases, with 8 bases between. This CDR3 has 13 amino acids. Germline CDR1 and CDR2: LNHNV and YYDKDF (reference sequence).

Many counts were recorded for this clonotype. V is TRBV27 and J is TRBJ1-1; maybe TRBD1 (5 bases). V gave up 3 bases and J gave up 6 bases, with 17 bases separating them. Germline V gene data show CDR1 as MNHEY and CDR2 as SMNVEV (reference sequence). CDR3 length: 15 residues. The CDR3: CASSFRRGLGPEAFF. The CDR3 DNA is TGTGCCAGCAGTTTTCGTCGGGGCCTAGGGCCTGAAGCTTTCTTT.

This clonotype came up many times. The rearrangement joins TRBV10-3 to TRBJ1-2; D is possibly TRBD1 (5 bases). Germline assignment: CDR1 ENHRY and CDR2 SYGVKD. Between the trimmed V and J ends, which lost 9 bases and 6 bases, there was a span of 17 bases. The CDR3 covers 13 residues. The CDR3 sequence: CAMRPTLGDGYTF. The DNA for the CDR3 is TGTGCCATGAGACCTACCTTAGGGGATGGCTACACCTTC.

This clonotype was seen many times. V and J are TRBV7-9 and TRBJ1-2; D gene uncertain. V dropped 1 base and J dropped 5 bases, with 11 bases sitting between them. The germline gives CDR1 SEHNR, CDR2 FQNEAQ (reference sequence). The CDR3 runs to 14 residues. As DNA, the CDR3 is TGTGCCAGCAGCTTAGAGTCGTCAGGATATGGCTACACCTTC. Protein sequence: CASSLESSGYGYTF.

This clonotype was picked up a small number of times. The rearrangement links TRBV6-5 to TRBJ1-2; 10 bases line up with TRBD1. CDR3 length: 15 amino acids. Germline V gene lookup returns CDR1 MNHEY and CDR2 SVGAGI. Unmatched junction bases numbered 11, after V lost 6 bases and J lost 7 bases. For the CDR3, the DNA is TGTGCCAGCAGCGGCGACAGGGGGCAGAGTGGTGGCTACACCTTC. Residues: CASSGDRGQSGGYTF.

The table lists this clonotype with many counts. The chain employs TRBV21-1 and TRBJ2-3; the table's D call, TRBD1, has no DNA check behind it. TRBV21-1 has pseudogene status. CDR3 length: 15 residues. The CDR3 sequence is CASSWRQGPTDTQYF. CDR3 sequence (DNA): TGTGCCAGCAGCTGGCGACAGGGACCCACAGATACGCAGTATTTT.

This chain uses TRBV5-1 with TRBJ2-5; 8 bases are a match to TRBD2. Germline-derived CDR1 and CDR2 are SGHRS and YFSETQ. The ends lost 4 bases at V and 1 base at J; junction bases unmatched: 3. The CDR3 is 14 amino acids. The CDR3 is CASSTRGVQETQYF. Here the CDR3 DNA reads TGCGCCAGCAGCACGCGGGGGGTCCAAGAGACCCAGTACTTC.